The 3 T cell receptor beta chains below were found in one sample sequenced in a study of spatial heterogeneity in lung cancer. The time point denotes: sample taken at primary tumor resection. Whole RNA came from tumor, nontumor lung or frozen PBMC and was sequenced without being sorted. TCRdb called the 5' RACE reads again in MiXCR, with one record for every CDR3 protein. The sample shows a few thousand distinct CDR3 sequences, about 22% of them seen only once. This specimen consisted of normal lung tissue next to the tumor, obtained at surgery. Receptors originate from a female donor with early-stage non-small cell lung cancer.

A remark on this clonotype: This beta chain represents an off-target read in a library built for alpha chains; its size is of limited meaning. This chain joins TRBV6-5 and TRBJ1-5, with D uncertain. V lost 6 bases to trimming and J lost 7 bases, with 10 bases between them. This CDR3 comprises 12 residues. Germline V CDR1 and CDR2: MNHEY, SVGAGI. In DNA form, the CDR3 reads TGTGCCAGCAGAGAGAGAGGGCAGCCCCAGCATTTT. It translates to CASRERGQPQHF.

This clonotype is termed medium-sized. Within a library made for alpha chains, this beta chain is off target, and its count is uninformative. The rearrangement joins TRBV7-2 to TRBJ2-2; TRBD2 agrees at 7 bases. This CDR3 comprises 14 residues. J was trimmed by 6 bases and V by 3 bases; bases with no gene match: 4. Germline CDR1 SGHTA, CDR2 FQGNSA. The CDR3 loop reads CASSLGGSAGELFF. In nucleotides, the CDR3 is TGTGCCAGCAGCTTGGGAGGGAGTGCCGGGGAGCTGTTTTTT.

Ten or more counts support this clonotype. A library prepared for alpha chains yielded this beta chain as an off-target read; its size is of little meaning. V gene TRBV5-1 combines with J gene TRBJ1-6, with D perhaps matching TRBD1 (5 bases). V lost 1 base and J 8 bases, leaving 10 bases between the germline ends. The CDR3 covers 14 residues. CDR1 is SGHRS and CDR2 is YFSETQ in the germline V gene. The CDR3 is CASSLRQGDSPLHF. As DNA, the CDR3 is TGCGCCAGCAGCTTGAGGCAGGGAGATTCACCCCTCCACTTT. The full variable domain, with the rest looked up from reference TRBV5-1 and TRBJ1-6, is KAGVTQTPRYLIKTRGQQVTLSCSPISGHRSVSWYQQTPGQGLQFLFEYFSETQRNKGNFPGRFSGRQFSNSRSEMNVSTLELGDSALYLCASSLRQGDSPLHFGNGTRLTVT.